These 10 T cell receptor beta chains were sequenced from one sample in a study of blood T cell repertoires in COVID-19. Assay used: immunoSEQ multiplex PCR; TCRdb lists only in-frame clones, some missing. Here the sample spans about 310,000 clones, approximately 86% being singletons. Sequencing used peripheral blood. These receptor sequences come from a man in his sixties or seventies with acute or convalescent COVID-19.

The chain has TRBV12-3 or TRBV12-4 and TRBJ2-2; D gene ambiguous. The CDR3 contains 13 residues. V lost 2 bases to trimming and J lost 4 bases, with 5 bases between them. The CDR3: CASSLSITGELFF. The CDR3 DNA reads as TGTGCCAGCAGTTTATCCATCACCGGGGAGCTGTTTTTT.

CDR3 nucleotide sequence: TGTGCCAGCAGCCCCCTTACGACAGGGGGTTATGGCTACACCTTC. Translated: CASSPLTTGGYGYTF. This sequence joins TRBV5-5 and TRBJ1-2, with TRBD1 identical over 9 bases. The CDR3 contains 15 residues. After removal of 4 bases from V and 5 bases from J, the junction contained 9 bases not matched to a gene. Germline values: CDR1 SGHKS, CDR2 YYEKEE (reference sequence).

The chain employs TRBV10-2 and TRBJ2-3; 14 bases map to TRBD2. The CDR3 extends over 16 amino acids. The V and J ends lost 2 bases and 3 bases, in that order; junction bases with no gene match: 1. Germline V gene data show CDR1 as WSHSY and CDR2 as SAAADI. CDR3 sequence (DNA): TGCGCCAGCAGTGAGGGGACTAGCGGGAGAACAGATACGCAGTATTTT. Translating it yields CASSEGTSGRTDTQYF.

This chain uses TRBV19 with TRBJ1-4; 10 bases are shared with TRBD1. Germline CDR1 LNHDA, CDR2 SQIVND (reference sequence). The CDR3 is made up of 15 amino acids. Trimming cost V 8 bases and J 8 bases; bases outside gene matches: 11. The CDR3 bases are TGTGCCAGTGCGGGACAGACAGGGGGCGACGAAAAACTGTTTTTT. Its protein product is CASAGQTGGDEKLFF.

This clone was seen only once. One end of the junction fails to match germline, which may point to a read error. The V and J genes are TRBV7-8 and TRBJ2-1; TRBD2 matches at 9 bases. This CDR3 is 16 amino acids long. Germline values: CDR1 SGHVS, CDR2 FQNEAQ. CDR3 coding DNA: TGTGCCAGCAGCATAGCGGGGGCCACCTGGTTGCATGAGCAGTTCTTC. Protein: CASSIAGATWLHEQFF. The full variable domain, in which reference TRBV7-8 and TRBJ2-1 provide the parts outside the CDR3, is GAGVSQSPRYKVAKRGQDVALRCDPISGHVSLFWYQQALGQGPEFLTYFQNEAQLDKSGLPSDRFFAERPEGSVSTLKIQRTQQEDSAVYLCASSIAGATWLHEQFFGPGTRLTVL.

The chain employs TRBV6-1 and TRBJ2-3; 8 bases map to TRBD2. V dropped 2 bases and J dropped 3; count of bases not matched to a gene: 7. CDR1 MNHNS and CDR2 SASEGT come from the germline V gene. The CDR3 is made up of 16 amino acids. CDR3 coding DNA: TGTGCCAGCAGTGAATCTCTAGGCGGGGGGACAGATACGCAGTATTTT. This encodes CASSESLGGGTDTQYF.

This clone was detected once. This chain links TRBV21-1 with TRBJ2-7; whether TRBD2, the table's D call, matches the DNA was not checked. TRBV21-1 is described as a pseudogene. The CDR3 totals 12 residues. Written as DNA, the CDR3 is TGTGCCAGCAGCAAAGAGGTTGCGGGGCAGTACTTC. Its protein is CASSKEVAGQYF.

The V and J genes are TRBV2 and TRBJ1-1, with D uncertain. CDR1 is SNHLY, CDR2 FYNNEI, per germline. Trimming removed 7 bases at V and 5 bases at J, with 11 bases between. This CDR3 is built from 12 residues. CDR3 region: CASKERGTEAFF. The CDR3 nucleotides are TGTGCCAGCAAAGAAAGAGGGACTGAAGCTTTCTTT.

The V gene is TRBV23-1, the J gene TRBJ2-5; TRBD1 is a possible D gene (6 bases). TRBV23-1 counts as an open reading frame of uncertain function. Trimming took off 7 bases at V and 2 bases at J, with 14 bases between the two ends. CDR3 length equals 14 residues. The CDR3 is CASTRQAEQETQYF. CDR3 in DNA: TGCGCCAGCACCCGACAGGCCGAGCAAGAGACCCAGTACTTC.

CDR3 in amino acids: CASTGDSLVVRSPLHF. CDR3 nucleotide sequence: TGTGCCAGCACCGGGGACAGCTTAGTGGTGCGTTCACCCCTCCACTTT. The chain combines TRBV18 with TRBJ1-6; 7 bases align to TRBD1. J lost 9 bases, V lost 8 bases, and 16 bases had no gene match. CDR3 length: 16 amino acids. Germline-derived CDR1 and CDR2 are KGHSH and LQKENI.